These 2 T cell receptor beta chains came from one sample sequenced in a study of Ad26.COV2.S vaccination and SARS-CoV-2 variants (dated by TCRdb to the early 2020s). Receptor amplification or capture employed the immunoSEQ multiplex PCR assay. TCRdb obtained this table from immuneACCESS and retained in-frame rearrangements with V and J assigned. These tables miss some clones; where compared with another copy, unresolved V genes account for less than half of the shortfall, and the remainder is unexplained. The sample contains about 400,000 clones, 75% to 90% of them found a single time. The ten biggest clones cover about 3.6% of the sample. The treatment or condition label, as the study defines it: approximately 18 received Ad26.COV2.S at low or high dose, single or two shots; roughly five received placebo; per-sample allocation not given. Repertoires of vaccine and placebo recipients were sequenced from samples collected on day 63 after the first injection.

The specimen comprised peripheral blood, sampled in a trial of Ad26.COV2.S vaccine versus placebo. These receptors came from a person between 18 and 60 years old who received the Ad26.COV2.S COVID-19 vaccine or a placebo.

This clone was counted between two and nine times. This chain joins TRBV4-1 and TRBJ2-7, with 8 bases that match TRBD1. CDR3 size: 15 residues. The germline V gene has CDR1 MGHRA and CDR2 YSYEKL. The V gene end was trimmed by 2 bases and the J gene end by 7 bases; junction bases not matched to a gene: 10. CDR3 residues: CASSQNTGTGREQYF. The DNA for the CDR3 is TGCGCCAGCAGCCAAAACACCGGGACAGGAAGGGAGCAGTACTTC.

This chain links TRBV6-5 with TRBJ1-1; D gene uncertain. The V end lost 7 bases, the J end lost 0 bases, and 9 bases lay between the germline ends. The germline V gene has CDR1 MNHEY and CDR2 SVGAGI. The CDR3 runs 13 residues. In DNA form, the CDR3 reads TGTGCCAGCACACCGAGCGTGAACACTGAAGCTTTCTTT. It translates to CASTPSVNTEAFF.